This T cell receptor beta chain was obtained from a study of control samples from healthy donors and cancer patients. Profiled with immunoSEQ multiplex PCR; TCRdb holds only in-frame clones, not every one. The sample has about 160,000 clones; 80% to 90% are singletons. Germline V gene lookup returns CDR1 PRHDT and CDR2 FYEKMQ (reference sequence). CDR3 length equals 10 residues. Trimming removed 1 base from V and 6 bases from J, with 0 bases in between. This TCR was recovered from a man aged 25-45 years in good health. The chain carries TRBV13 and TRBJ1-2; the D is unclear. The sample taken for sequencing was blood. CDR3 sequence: CASSLDGYTF. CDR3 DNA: TGTGCCAGCAGCTTAGATGGCTACACCTTC.